Detailed here is one T cell receptor beta chain. The sample comes from a study of blood T cell repertoires in COVID-19. CDR3 size: 17 residues. In germline, CDR1 is SGHVS, CDR2 FQNEAQ. J gave up 1 base and V 3 bases, and 5 bases lay outside the gene matches. TCRdb's copy holds only in-frame clones and misses some; the assay was immunoSEQ multiplex PCR. This table holds around 300,000 clones, 85% to 90% found once. The rearrangement uses TRBV7-8 and TRBJ1-3; 11 bases align to TRBD1. Sequencing input: peripheral blood. The TCR was taken from a woman between 50 and 59 years old with active or convalescent COVID-19. The CDR3 region is CASSFGQGATSGNTIYF. The CDR3 coding sequence is TGTGCCAGCAGCTTTGGACAGGGGGCGACTTCTGGAAACACCATATATTTT. The entire variable domain, with the rest obtained from reference TRBV7-8 and TRBJ1-3, is as follows: GAGVSQSPRYKVAKRGQDVALRCDPISGHVSLFWYQQALGQGPEFLTYFQNEAQLDKSGLPSDRFFAERPEGSVSTLKIQRTQQEDSAVYLCASSFGQGATSGNTIYFGEGSWLTVV.